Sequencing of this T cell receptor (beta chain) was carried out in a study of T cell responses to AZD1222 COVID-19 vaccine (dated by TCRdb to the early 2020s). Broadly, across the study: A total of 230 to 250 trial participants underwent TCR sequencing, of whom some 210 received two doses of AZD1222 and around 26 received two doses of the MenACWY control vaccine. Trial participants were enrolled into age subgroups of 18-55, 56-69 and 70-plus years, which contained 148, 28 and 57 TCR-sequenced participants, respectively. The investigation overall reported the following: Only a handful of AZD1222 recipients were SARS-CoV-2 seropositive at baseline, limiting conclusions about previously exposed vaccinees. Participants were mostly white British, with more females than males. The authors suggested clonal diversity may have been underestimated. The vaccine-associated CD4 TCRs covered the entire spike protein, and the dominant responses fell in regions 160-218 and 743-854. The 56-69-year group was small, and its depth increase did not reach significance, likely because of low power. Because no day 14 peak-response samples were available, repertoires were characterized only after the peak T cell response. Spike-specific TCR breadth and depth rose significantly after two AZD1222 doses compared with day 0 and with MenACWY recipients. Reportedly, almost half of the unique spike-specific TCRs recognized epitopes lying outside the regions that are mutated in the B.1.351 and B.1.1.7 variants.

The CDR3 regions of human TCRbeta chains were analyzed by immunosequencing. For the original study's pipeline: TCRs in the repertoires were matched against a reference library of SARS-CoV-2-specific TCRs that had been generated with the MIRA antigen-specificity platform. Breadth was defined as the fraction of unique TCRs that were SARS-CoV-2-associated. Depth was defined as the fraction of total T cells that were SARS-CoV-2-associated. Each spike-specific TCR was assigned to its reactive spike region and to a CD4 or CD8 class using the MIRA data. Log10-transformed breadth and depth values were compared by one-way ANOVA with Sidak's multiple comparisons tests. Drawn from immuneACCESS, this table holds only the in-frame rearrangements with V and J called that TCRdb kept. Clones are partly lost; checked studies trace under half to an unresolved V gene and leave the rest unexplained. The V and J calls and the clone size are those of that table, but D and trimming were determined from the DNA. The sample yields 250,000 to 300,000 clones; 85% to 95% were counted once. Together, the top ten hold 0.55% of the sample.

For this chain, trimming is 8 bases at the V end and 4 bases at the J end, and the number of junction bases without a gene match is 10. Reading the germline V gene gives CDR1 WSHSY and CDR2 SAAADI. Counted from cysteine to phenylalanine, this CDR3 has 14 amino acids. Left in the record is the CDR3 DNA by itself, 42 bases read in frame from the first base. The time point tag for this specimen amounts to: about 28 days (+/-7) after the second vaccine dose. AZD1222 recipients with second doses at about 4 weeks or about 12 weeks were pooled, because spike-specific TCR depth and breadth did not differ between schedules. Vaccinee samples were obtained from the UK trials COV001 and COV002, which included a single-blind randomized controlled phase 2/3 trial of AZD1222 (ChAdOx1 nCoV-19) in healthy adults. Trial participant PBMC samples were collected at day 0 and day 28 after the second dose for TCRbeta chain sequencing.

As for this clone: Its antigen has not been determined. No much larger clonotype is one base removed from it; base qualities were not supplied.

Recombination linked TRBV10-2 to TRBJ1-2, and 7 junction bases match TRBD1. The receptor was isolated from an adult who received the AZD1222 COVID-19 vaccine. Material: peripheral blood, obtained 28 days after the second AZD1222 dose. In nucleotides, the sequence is TGCGCCAGCTCCCGGGACAGCGGGGCCTATGGCTACACCTTC. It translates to CASSRDSGAYGYTF.